This T cell receptor (beta chain) was obtained from a study of response to subunit inactivated influenza vaccine. TCRdb itself ran the RT-PCR reads through MiXCR, one entry per CDR3 protein. The table lists 500,000 to 550,000 distinct CDR3 sequences, 7.2% of them singletons. This clonotype was seen a handful of times. V lost 1 base and J 0 bases, leaving 7 bases between the germline ends. The CDR3 extends over 14 amino acids. The germline gives CDR1 SGHDT, CDR2 YYEEEE. This specimen consisted of PBMCs from blood, obtained roughly 24 months after vaccination. This TCR derives from a man aged 45 to 75 who received an inactivated influenza vaccine. The V call is TRBV5-6, the J call TRBJ2-5; TRBD2 might be the D (6 bases). CDR3 sequence reads: CASSLTSYQETQYF. The DNA for the CDR3 is TGTGCCAGCAGCTTGACTAGCTACCAAGAGACCCAGTACTTC.